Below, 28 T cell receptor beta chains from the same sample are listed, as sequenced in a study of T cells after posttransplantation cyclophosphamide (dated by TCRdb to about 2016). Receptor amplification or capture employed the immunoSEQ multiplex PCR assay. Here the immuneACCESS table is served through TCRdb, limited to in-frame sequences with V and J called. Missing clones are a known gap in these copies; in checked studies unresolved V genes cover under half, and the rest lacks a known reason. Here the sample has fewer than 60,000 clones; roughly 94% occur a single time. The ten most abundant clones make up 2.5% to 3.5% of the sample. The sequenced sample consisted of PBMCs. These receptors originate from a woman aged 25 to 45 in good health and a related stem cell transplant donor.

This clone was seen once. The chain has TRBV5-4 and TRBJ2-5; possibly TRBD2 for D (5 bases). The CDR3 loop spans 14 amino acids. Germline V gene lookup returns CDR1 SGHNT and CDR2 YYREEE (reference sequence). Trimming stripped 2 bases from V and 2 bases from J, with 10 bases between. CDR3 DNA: TGTGCCAGCAGCTTCGAGCGGAGACAAGAGACCCAGTACTTC. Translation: CASSFERRQETQYF.

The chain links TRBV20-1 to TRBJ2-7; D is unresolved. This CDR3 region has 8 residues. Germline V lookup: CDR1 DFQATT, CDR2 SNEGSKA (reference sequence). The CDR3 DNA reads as TGCAGTGCTAGAGGCGGAGAAGTC. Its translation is CSARGGEV.

The chain's CDR3 is CSLLSSYEQYF. CDR3 in DNA: TGCAGTCTCCTTAGCTCCTACGAGCAGTACTTC. This rearrangement joins TRBV20-1 to TRBJ2-7; D ambiguous. This CDR3 spans 11 amino acids. Per the germline V gene, CDR1 is DFQATT and CDR2 is SNEGSKA (reference sequence). Trimming cost V 8 bases and J 0 bases, with 8 bases left between them.

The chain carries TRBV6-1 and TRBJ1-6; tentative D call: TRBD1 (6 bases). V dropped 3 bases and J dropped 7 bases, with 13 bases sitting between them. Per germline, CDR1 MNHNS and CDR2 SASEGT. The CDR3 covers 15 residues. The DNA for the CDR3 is TGTGCCAGCAGTGACCGGCAGGGGTTGAATTCACCCCTCCACTTT. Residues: CASSDRQGLNSPLHF.

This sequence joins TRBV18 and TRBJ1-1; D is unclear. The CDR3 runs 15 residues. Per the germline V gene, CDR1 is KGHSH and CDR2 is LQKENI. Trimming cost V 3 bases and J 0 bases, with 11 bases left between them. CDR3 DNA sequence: TGTGCCAGCTCACCTTATGGGCAGTTGAACACTGAAGCTTTCTTT. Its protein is CASSPYGQLNTEAFF.

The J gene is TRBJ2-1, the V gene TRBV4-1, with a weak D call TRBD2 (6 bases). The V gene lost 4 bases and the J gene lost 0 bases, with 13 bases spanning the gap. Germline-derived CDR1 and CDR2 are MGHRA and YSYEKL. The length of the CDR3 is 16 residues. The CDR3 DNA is TGCGCCAGCAGCCTAATGGGAGGCAGCTCCTACAATGAGCAGTTCTTC. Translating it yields CASSLMGGSSYNEQFF.

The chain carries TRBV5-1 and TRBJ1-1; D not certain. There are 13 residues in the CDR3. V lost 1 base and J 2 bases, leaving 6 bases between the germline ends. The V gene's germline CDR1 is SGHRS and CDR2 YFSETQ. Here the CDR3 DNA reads TGCGCCAGCAGCTTGCAGGATAACACTGAAGCTTTCTTT. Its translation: CASSLQDNTEAFF.

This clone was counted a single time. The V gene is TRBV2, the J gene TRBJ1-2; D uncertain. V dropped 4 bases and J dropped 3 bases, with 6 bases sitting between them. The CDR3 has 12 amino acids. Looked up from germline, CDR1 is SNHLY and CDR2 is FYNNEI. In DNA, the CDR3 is TGTGCCAGCAGTGGCGGGGACTATGGCTACACCTTC. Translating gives CASSGGDYGYTF.

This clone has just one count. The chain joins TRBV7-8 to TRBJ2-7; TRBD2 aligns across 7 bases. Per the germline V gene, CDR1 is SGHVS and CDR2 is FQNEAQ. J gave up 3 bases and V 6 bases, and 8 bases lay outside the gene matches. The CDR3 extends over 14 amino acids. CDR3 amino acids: CASRQRGSFYEQYF. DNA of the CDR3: TGTGCCAGCAGACAGCGGGGATCCTTCTACGAGCAGTACTTC.

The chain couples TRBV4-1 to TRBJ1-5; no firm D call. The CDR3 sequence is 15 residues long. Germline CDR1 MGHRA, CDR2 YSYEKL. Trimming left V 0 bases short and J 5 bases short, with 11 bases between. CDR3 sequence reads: CASSQDIQLYQPQHF. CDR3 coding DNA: TGCGCCAGCAGCCAAGATATACAGCTTTATCAGCCCCAGCATTTT.

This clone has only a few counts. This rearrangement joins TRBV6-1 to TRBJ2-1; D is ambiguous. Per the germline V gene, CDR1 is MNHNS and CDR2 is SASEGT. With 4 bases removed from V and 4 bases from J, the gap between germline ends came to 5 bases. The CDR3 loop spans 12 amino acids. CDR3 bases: TGTGCCAGCAGTGTACAGTACAATGAGCAGTTCTTC. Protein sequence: CASSVQYNEQFF.

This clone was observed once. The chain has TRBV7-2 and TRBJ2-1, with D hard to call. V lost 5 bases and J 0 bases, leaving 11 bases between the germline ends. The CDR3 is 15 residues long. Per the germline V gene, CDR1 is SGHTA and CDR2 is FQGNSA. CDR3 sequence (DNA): TGTGCCAGCAGCCTACTCTCCAACTCCTACAATGAGCAGTTCTTC. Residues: CASSLLSNSYNEQFF.

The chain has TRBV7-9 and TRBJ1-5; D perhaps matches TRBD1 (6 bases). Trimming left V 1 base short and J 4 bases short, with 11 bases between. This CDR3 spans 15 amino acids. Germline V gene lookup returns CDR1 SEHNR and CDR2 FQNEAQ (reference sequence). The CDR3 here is CASSLGLTGNQPQHF. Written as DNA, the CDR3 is TGTGCCAGCAGCTTAGGGCTGACAGGTAATCAGCCCCAGCATTTT.

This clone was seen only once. The CDR3 reads CASSLTGWGDTQYF. CDR3 in DNA: TGCGCCAGCAGCTTGACAGGGTGGGGAGATACGCAGTATTTT. V is TRBV5-1 and J is TRBJ2-3; possible D gene TRBD1, 6 bases. The CDR3 has 14 residues. V was cut by 1 base and J by 5 bases, with 11 bases left in between. Germline lookup yields CDR1 SGHRS and CDR2 YFSETQ.

The CDR3 bases are TGTGCCAGCAGTGACGAGGGCACTATGAACACTGAAGCTTTCTTT. As protein: CASSDEGTMNTEAFF. This sequence joins TRBV6-1 and TRBJ1-1; D remains unclear. The CDR3 extends over 15 amino acids. V dropped 3 bases and J dropped 0 bases, with 11 bases sitting between them. The germline gives CDR1 MNHNS, CDR2 SASEGT.

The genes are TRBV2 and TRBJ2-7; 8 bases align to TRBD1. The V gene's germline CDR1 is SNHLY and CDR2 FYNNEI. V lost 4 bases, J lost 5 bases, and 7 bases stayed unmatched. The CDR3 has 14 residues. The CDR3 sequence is CASSVNRGFHEQYF. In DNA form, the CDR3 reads TGTGCCAGCAGTGTCAACAGGGGGTTCCACGAGCAGTACTTC.

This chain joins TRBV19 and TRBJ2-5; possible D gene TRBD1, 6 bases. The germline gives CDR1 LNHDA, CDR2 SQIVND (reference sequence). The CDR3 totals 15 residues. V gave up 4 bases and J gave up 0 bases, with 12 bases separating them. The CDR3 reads CASSKQGLNQETQYF. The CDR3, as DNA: TGTGCCAGTAGTAAACAGGGTCTGAACCAAGAGACCCAGTACTTC.

Here the CDR3 reads CASSSRRVQETQYF. The CDR3 DNA reads TGTGCCAGCAGCTCGCGGCGGGTGCAAGAGACCCAGTACTTC. The chain is built from TRBV7-2 and TRBJ2-5, with D possibly being TRBD2 (5 bases). Trimming pared 4 bases from V and 2 bases from J, leaving 11 bases between. The CDR3 contains 14 residues. The V gene's germline CDR1 is SGHTA and CDR2 FQGNSA.

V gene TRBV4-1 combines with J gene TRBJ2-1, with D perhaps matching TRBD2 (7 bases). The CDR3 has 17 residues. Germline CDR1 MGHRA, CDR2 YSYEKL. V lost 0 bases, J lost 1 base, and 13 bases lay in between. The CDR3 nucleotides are TGCGCCAGCAGCCAAGAGACGGGGGGCTGGTCCTACAATGAGCAGTTCTTC. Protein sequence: CASSQETGGWSYNEQFF.

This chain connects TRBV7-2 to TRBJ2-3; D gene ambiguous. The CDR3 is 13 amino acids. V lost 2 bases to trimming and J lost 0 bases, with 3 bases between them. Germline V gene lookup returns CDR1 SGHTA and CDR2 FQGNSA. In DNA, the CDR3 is TGTGCCAGCAGCTTACCTAGCACAGATACGCAGTATTTT. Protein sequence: CASSLPSTDTQYF.

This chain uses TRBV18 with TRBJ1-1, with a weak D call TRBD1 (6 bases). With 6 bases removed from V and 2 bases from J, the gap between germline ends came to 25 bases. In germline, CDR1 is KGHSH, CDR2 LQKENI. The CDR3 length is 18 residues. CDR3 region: CASSPYSPTMTGNTEAFF. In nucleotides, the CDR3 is TGTGCCAGCTCGCCTTACTCGCCAACCATGACAGGTAACACTGAAGCTTTCTTT.

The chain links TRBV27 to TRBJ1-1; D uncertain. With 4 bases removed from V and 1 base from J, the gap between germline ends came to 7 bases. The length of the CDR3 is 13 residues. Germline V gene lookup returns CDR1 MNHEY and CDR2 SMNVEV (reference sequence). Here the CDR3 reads CASSSSGNTEAFF. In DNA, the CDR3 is TGTGCCAGCAGTTCCTCAGGGAACACTGAAGCTTTCTTT.

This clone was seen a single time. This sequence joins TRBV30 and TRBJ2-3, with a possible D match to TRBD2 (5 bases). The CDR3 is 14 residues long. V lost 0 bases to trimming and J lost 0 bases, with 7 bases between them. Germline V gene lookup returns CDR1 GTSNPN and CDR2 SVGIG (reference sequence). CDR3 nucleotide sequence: TGTGCCTGGAGTGTACGGGGAAGCACAGATACGCAGTATTTT. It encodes CAWSVRGSTDTQYF.

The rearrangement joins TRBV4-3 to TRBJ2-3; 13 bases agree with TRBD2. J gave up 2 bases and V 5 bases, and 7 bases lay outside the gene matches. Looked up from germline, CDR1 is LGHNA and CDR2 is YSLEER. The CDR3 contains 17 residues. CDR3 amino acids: CASSTSGGARDTDTQYF. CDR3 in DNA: TGCGCCAGCAGCACTAGCGGGGGGGCAAGGGACACAGATACGCAGTATTTT.

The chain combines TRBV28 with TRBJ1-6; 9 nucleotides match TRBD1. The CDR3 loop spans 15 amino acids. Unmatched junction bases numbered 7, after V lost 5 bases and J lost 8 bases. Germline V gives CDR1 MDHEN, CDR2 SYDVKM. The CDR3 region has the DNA TGTGCCAGCAGTGCCCCGGGACAGGGATATTCACCCCTCCACTTT. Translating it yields CASSAPGQGYSPLHF.

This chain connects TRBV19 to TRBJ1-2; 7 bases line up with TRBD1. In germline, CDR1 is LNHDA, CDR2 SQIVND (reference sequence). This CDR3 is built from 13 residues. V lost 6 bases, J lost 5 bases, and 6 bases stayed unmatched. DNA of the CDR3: TGTGCCAGTAGCCCCGACAGGGAATATGGCTACACCTTC. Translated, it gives CASSPDREYGYTF.

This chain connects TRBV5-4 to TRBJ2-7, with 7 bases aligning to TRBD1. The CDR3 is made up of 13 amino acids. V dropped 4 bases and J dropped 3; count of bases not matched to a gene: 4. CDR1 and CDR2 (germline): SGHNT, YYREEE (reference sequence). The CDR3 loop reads CASSPRDSYEQYF. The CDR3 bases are TGTGCCAGCAGCCCCCGGGACAGCTACGAGCAGTACTTC.

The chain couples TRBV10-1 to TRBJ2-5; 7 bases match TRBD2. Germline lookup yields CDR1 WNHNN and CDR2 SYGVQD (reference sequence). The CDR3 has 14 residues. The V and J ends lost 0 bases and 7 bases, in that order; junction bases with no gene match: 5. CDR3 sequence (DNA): TGCGCCAGCAGTGAGTCGACTAGCTTACGGACCCAGTACTTC. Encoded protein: CASSESTSLRTQYF.